The T cell receptor (beta chain) described here comes from a study of T cell responses to AZD1222 COVID-19 vaccine (TCRdb year 2021). A note on the overall study: AZD1222 recipients given second doses at about 4 weeks or at about 12 weeks were pooled, since spike-specific TCR depth and breadth were not found to differ between the two schedules. A total of about 230 trial participants underwent TCR sequencing, of whom about 200 received two doses of AZD1222 and approximately 25 received two doses of the MenACWY control vaccine. Enrollment into the trials was organized by age into subgroups of 18-55, 56-69 and 70-plus years, and those subgroups contained about 150, 27 and 61 TCR-sequenced participants, respectively.

The CDR3 covers 13 residues, taking in both the cysteine and the phenylalanine. CDR3 DNA only is kept here, 39 bases in frame from base 1. V was cut back by 3 bases and J by 0 bases, leaving a gap of 4 bases between them. Taken from the germline V gene, the CDR1 and CDR2 loops are KGHSH and LQKENI. Concerning this clone itself: It has no known antigen specificity. Per-base qualities were not stored, and no clone one base away is much larger.

The CDR3 regions of human TCRbeta chains were analyzed by immunosequencing. The original methods were these. Repertoire TCRs were checked for matches against a reference library of SARS-CoV-2-specific TCRs that had been generated using the MIRA antigen-specificity platform. Breadth was defined as the fraction of unique TCRs that were SARS-CoV-2-associated, and depth was defined as the fraction of total T cells that were SARS-CoV-2-associated. Using the MIRA data, every spike-specific TCR was mapped to the spike region that the TCR reacted to and assigned to either a CD4 or a CD8 class. Log10-transformed breadth and depth values were compared by one-way ANOVA with Sidak's multiple comparisons tests. Here the immuneACCESS table is served through TCRdb, limited to in-frame sequences with V and J called. Missing clones are a known gap in these copies; in checked studies unresolved V genes cover under half, and the rest lacks a known reason. V and J calls and clone size are copied from that table; D and trimming were computed from the DNA. The sample data list roughly 150,000 clones, and about 87% of these were observed just once. The ten largest clonotypes hold under 2.5% of the sample.

The sample's time point, from its label and the paper: baseline before first vaccination. Vaccinee samples came from UK trials COV001 and COV002, including a single-blind randomized controlled phase 2/3 trial of AZD1222 (ChAdOx1 nCoV-19) in healthy adults. Trial participant PBMC samples were collected at day 0 and day 28 after the second dose for TCRbeta chain sequencing. Beyond this particular receptor, the publication reports: Only five or six AZD1222 recipients were SARS-CoV-2 seropositive at baseline, limiting conclusions about previously exposed vaccinees. Participants were mostly white British and included more females than males, and it was suggested by the authors that clonal diversity may have been underestimated. Epitopes outside the regions mutated in the B.1.351 and B.1.1.7 variants were reportedly recognized by nearly half of the unique spike-specific TCRs. Because no day 14 peak-response samples were available, the repertoires could be characterized only after the peak T cell response. After two AZD1222 doses, both the breadth and the depth of spike-specific TCRs were significantly higher than at day 0 and than in MenACWY recipients. In the small 56-69-year group, the increase in depth fell short of significance, most likely because of low power. The whole spike protein was spanned by vaccine-associated CD4 TCRs, and dominant responses were seen in regions 160-218 and 743-854.

The source is an adult in good health. The rearranged segments are TRBV18 and TRBJ2-3; no D gene call is confident. The specimen comprised peripheral blood, sampled on day 0 of AZD1222 vaccination. The CDR3 here reads CASSPFSTDTQYF. The DNA sequence is as follows: TGTGCCAGCTCACCCTTCAGCACAGATACGCAGTATTTT.